This T cell receptor (beta chain) was identified during a study of early T cells in non-severe SARS-CoV-2 infection (dated by TCRdb to about 2021). About the investigation overall: Because TCR sequencing was done on bulk RNA from unsorted whole blood, the alpha and beta chains could not be paired. Beyond this particular receptor, the publication reports: VDJdb matching was skewed toward anti-spike CD8 responses and likely underestimated virus-specific expansions by missing private and CD4 specificities.

This clonotype was seen at least ten times. The antigen this receptor binds is unknown. The record has no base qualities; no much larger clone is one base away. The CDR3 contains 16 residues, cysteine and phenylalanine counted. The CDR3 DNA has 48 bases and is translated from base 1. According to the germline V gene, CDR1 reads MDHEN and CDR2 reads SYDVKM. V gives up 5 bases and J gives up 2 bases, and the segment between their germline ends measures 18 bases. Set within a cohort of healthcare workers in London, UK, this nested case-control study involved weekly PCR testing of nasopharyngeal swabs along with blood sampling. Healthcare workers were recruited during the week of the UK lockdown, between 23 and 31 March 2020, and followed weekly for up to roughly 15 weeks. Receptor amplification or capture employed 5' RACE. TCRdb shows the sequencer as NextSeq 500. The TCR library protocol attached unique molecular identifiers to individual cDNA molecules to correct for sequencing error and PCR bias. Sequencing covered both TCR alpha and beta chains, and within each sample the abundances of alpha and beta sequences were tightly co-correlated. The study's own analysis went as follows. Decombinator V4 was used to annotate TCR sequences for V gene, J gene and CDR3. Expanded TCRs were defined as changing significantly between any two time points under a Poisson model with p below 0.0001. TCR abundances were normalised to the total number of TCRs sequenced per sample and expressed as counts per million. TRAV1-2 paired with TRAJ12, TRAJ20 or TRAJ33 defined MAIT TCRs, while TRAV10 paired with TRAJ18 defined iNKT TCRs. VDJdb, accessed on 1 November 2021, was searched for TCRs annotated for CMV, EBV and SARS-CoV-2, and TCRs annotated for more than one antigen were excluded. TCRdb passed the public sequencing reads through fastp at Q25 and MiXCR, retaining productive beta sequences. Rows matching on CDR3 protein sequence are summarized as one entry with the most common DNA and genes. These V and J calls rely on TCRdb rather than the paper's analysis. The sample table shows 30,000 or so distinct CDR3 sequences, and over 4.5% are seen once. Jointly, the top ten make up 4.5% of the sample.

Here the chain combines TRBV28 and TRBJ1-2, and TRBD1 may be the D gene, going by 6 matching bases. The sequence was collected from an adult who was a healthcare worker with PCR-confirmed SARS-CoV-2 infection or an uninfected control (not recorded which). Sequencing input: whole blood. Read as DNA, the sequence is TGTGCCAGCAGTCCCCCCCCGGGACACCCAAACTATGGCTACACCTTC. Its translation reads: CASSPPPGHPNYGYTF.